The 19 T cell receptor beta chains in this list originate from one sample, sequenced in a study of shared clonotypes between healthy human individuals. The repertoire was sequenced with immunoSEQ multiplex PCR; TCRdb's copy has only in-frame clones and lacks some. The table records a few million clones, around 93% of them present only once. Sequenced: naive CD4+ T cells from PBMCs. Subset meaning: CD45RA+ positively selected. The source is a man in his late teens or twenties in good health. Some clones in this sample may be carry-over from other donors' samples.

The V and J genes are TRBV5-1 and TRBJ2-7, with 12 bases identical to TRBD2. The length of the CDR3 is 22 residues. Germline-derived CDR1 and CDR2 are SGHRS and YFSETQ. V was clipped by 1 base and J by 5 bases; unmatched bases: 25. In nucleotides, the CDR3 is TGCGCCAGCAGCTTGAGCAGGGATTTAGCTAGCGGGAGGGCCCTCACCAGCAACGAGCAGTACTTC. Amino acids: CASSLSRDLASGRALTSNEQYF.

The chain employs TRBV7-9 and TRBJ2-2, with 7 bases that match TRBD1. Trimming cost V 7 bases and J 6 bases; bases outside gene matches: 5. Germline V gene sequence: CDR1 SEHNR, CDR2 FQNEAQ (reference sequence). The CDR3 is 13 residues long. The CDR3 is CASNRGYAGELFF. The CDR3 DNA reads as TGTGCCAGCAACAGGGGCTACGCCGGGGAGCTGTTTTTT.

J is TRBJ2-1 and V is TRBV7-7; D unclear. Germline CDR1 SSHAT, CDR2 FNYEAQ (reference sequence). V was cut by 5 bases and J by 7 bases, with 12 bases left in between. This CDR3 region has 13 residues. CDR3 region: CASSQLVGNEQFF. As DNA, the CDR3 is TGTGCCAGCAGCCAGTTGGTGGGAAATGAGCAGTTCTTC.

The genes are TRBV7-9 and TRBJ1-4; D unresolved. The length of the CDR3 is 14 residues. The germline gives CDR1 SEHNR, CDR2 FQNEAQ (reference sequence). V was cut by 5 bases and J by 8 bases, with 15 bases left in between. The CDR3 loop is CASSHTLMGEKLFF. CDR3 in DNA: TGTGCCAGCAGCCACACCCTAATGGGAGAAAAACTGTTTTTT.

The CDR3 region is CASSIGPRGSNTEAFF. CDR3 nucleotide sequence: TGCGCCAGCAGCATAGGACCAAGGGGATCAAACACTGAAGCTTTCTTT. This chain uses TRBV5-1 with TRBJ1-1; D possibly corresponds to TRBD1 (5 bases). Per the germline V gene, CDR1 is SGHRS and CDR2 is YFSETQ. The ends were cut back, 4 bases at V and 2 bases at J, with 18 bases in the middle. This CDR3 is 16 amino acids long. Full variable domain (remainder filled in from reference TRBV5-1 and TRBJ1-1): KAGVTQTPRYLIKTRGQQVTLSCSPISGHRSVSWYQQTPGQGLQFLFEYFSETQRNKGNFPGRFSGRQFSNSRSEMNVSTLELGDSALYLCASSIGPRGSNTEAFFGQGTRLTVV.

The chain joins TRBV18 to TRBJ2-7, with 9 bases matching TRBD2. The length of the CDR3 is 16 residues. Germline CDR1 and CDR2: KGHSH and LQKENI. Trimming cost V 3 bases and J 5 bases; bases outside gene matches: 11. In nucleotides, the CDR3 is TGTGCCAGCTCACCCCTTTTTAGCGGGAGTGCGAACGAGCAGTACTTC. Its protein is CASSPLFSGSANEQYF.

The chain employs TRBV19 and TRBJ2-2, with D possibly being TRBD2 (5 bases). The CDR3 is made up of 15 amino acids. Germline lookup yields CDR1 LNHDA and CDR2 SQIVND (reference sequence). V was pared by 10 bases and J by 6 bases, with 21 bases between. The DNA of the CDR3 is TGTGCCACCGCCGGAGGTAGCGTCTTTTCCGGGGAGCTGTTTTTT. It yields the protein CATAGGSVFSGELFF.

CDR3 bases: TGCGCCAGCAGCTTGGTTGGTCGGGAGGGCCAGGGTGAGCAGTACTTC. Encoded protein: CASSLVGREGQGEQYF. The rearrangement links TRBV5-1 to TRBJ2-7; 8 nucleotides match TRBD2. J lost 7 bases, V lost 0 bases, and 12 bases had no gene match. The CDR3 sequence is 16 residues long. In germline, CDR1 is SGHRS, CDR2 YFSETQ.

V gene TRBV7-9 combines with J gene TRBJ2-2; no definite D call. The V end was cut by 4 bases, the J end by 0 bases, with 12 bases between. The CDR3 is 16 residues long. The germline CDR1 and CDR2 sequences are SEHNR and FQNEAQ (reference sequence). The CDR3 sequence: CASSSARTSNTGELFF. The CDR3 bases are TGTGCCAGCAGCTCCGCCCGTACCTCGAACACCGGGGAGCTGTTTTTT.

This rearrangement joins TRBV5-6 to TRBJ1-4; D gene ambiguous. The CDR3 loop spans 15 amino acids. V gave up 1 base and J gave up 7 bases, with 14 bases separating them. Germline loops: CDR1 SGHDT, CDR2 YYEEEE. The CDR3: CASSLYADLTEKLFF. The CDR3 nucleotides read TGTGCCAGCAGCTTGTATGCAGACTTGACTGAAAAACTGTTTTTT.

The chain employs TRBV10-3 and TRBJ1-1, with TRBD1 as a possible D gene (5 bases). This CDR3 has 13 residues. Germline CDR1 reads ENHRY; CDR2 reads SYGVKD. Trimming removed 3 bases from V and 10 bases from J, with 15 bases in between. CDR3 residues: CAISEGRGRSAFF. In DNA, the CDR3 is TGTGCCATCAGTGAAGGTCGGGGCAGATCAGCTTTCTTT.

Written as DNA, the CDR3 is TGCAGCGTTGAATTGGCCCCAGGGAGTGGGGCCAACGTCCTGACTTTC. This gives the protein CSVELAPGSGANVLTF. The genes are TRBV29-1 and TRBJ2-6; D is possibly TRBD1 or TRBD2 (5 bases each). This CDR3 has 16 amino acids. Per the germline V gene, CDR1 is SQVTM and CDR2 is ANQGSEA. V lost 2 bases to trimming and J lost 3 bases, with 14 bases between them.

This clone was seen once. The V gene is TRBV5-8, the J gene TRBJ1-5; no reliable D call. The CDR3 sequence is 12 residues long. CDR1 is SGHTS and CDR2 is YDEGEE in the germline V gene. The V end was cut by 0 bases, the J end by 4 bases, with 2 bases between. CDR3 sequence: CASSLGNQPQHF. The DNA for the CDR3 is TGTGCCAGCAGCTTGGGGAATCAGCCCCAGCATTTT.

The chain is built from TRBV29-1 and TRBJ2-5, with TRBD2 identical over 8 bases. CDR3 size: 18 residues. With 6 bases clipped from V and 3 bases from J, the junction kept 21 bases outside the gene matches. Germline CDR1 reads SQVTM; CDR2 reads ANQGSEA. For the CDR3, the DNA is TGCAGCGTCCCAACCCCCGGGACTAGGAGTTTCCTAGAAGAGACCCAGTACTTC. The encoded protein is CSVPTPGTRSFLEETQYF.

The genes are TRBV9 and TRBJ2-1, with TRBD1 matching over 7 bases. CDR1 is SGDLS and CDR2 is YYNGEE in the germline V gene. Unmatched junction bases numbered 3, after V lost 2 bases and J lost 1 base. This CDR3 region has 15 residues. CDR3 amino acids: CASSVTGDSYNEQFF. DNA for the CDR3: TGTGCCAGCAGCGTTACAGGGGATTCCTACAATGAGCAGTTCTTC.

The rearrangement joins TRBV5-6 to TRBJ2-1; the D gene is possibly TRBD1 (5 bases). Trimming took 0 bases from V and 2 from J, leaving 9 bases between them. The CDR3 extends over 15 amino acids. The germline V gene has CDR1 SGHDT and CDR2 YYEEEE. The CDR3 loop is CASSLGGRPYNEQFF. In nucleotides, the CDR3 is TGTGCCAGCAGCTTGGGGGGCCGACCCTACAATGAGCAGTTCTTC. Combining the CDR3 with reference TRBV5-6 and TRBJ2-1 gives the whole variable domain DAGVTQSPTHLIKTRGQQVTLRCSPKSGHDTVSWYQQALGQGPQFIFQYYEEEERQRGNFPDRFSGHQFPNYSSELNVNALLLGDSALYLCASSLGGRPYNEQFFGPGTRLTVL.

The chain is built from TRBV4-2 and TRBJ2-2; 9 nucleotides line up with TRBD2. This CDR3 is built from 18 residues. Germline assignment: CDR1 LGHNA and CDR2 YNFKEQ. Unmatched junction bases numbered 15, after V lost 6 bases and J lost 4 bases. CDR3 sequence reads: CASSRKGSSGTFTGELFF. CDR3 in DNA: TGTGCCAGCAGTCGTAAGGGTTCTAGCGGGACTTTCACCGGGGAGCTGTTTTTT.

The V and J genes are TRBV5-1 and TRBJ1-1, with unresolved D. Trimming took off 0 bases at V and 4 bases at J, with 13 bases between the two ends. This CDR3 contains 15 residues. CDR1 SGHRS and CDR2 YFSETQ come from the germline V gene. The CDR3 sequence is CASSLGTTIGTEAFF. CDR3 DNA: TGCGCCAGCAGCTTGGGGACTACCATCGGCACTGAAGCTTTCTTT.

The sample holds a few counts of this clone. The chain carries TRBV2 and TRBJ1-5; no clear D. CDR1 SNHLY and CDR2 FYNNEI come from the germline V gene. The length of the CDR3 is 12 residues. Trimming took off 1 base at V and 9 bases at J, with 7 bases between the two ends. DNA for the CDR3: TGTGCCAGCAGTGAAGGAGTACGGCCCCAGCATTTT. Residues: CASSEGVRPQHF.